This TCR beta chain is from a study of blood T cell repertoires in COVID-19. In the study overall: There were acute and convalescent COVID-19 samples, and they came from the United States, Italy and Spain. PBMCs, B-cell-depleted T cells, or T cells were the source of the cDNA or gDNA that made up the material.

The CDR3 consists of 15 residues. V was clipped by 7 bases and J by 3 bases; unmatched bases: 8. Germline CDR1 LNHDA, CDR2 SQIVND (reference sequence). As handled by the study authors: Scientists estimated how many nucleated cells there were by amplifying reference gene primers. Only in-frame clones appear in the TCRdb table, and some are missing; sequencing was by immunoSEQ multiplex PCR. Clone size and the V and J calls come from that table; the DNA yielded D and trimming. The sample shows around 68,000 clones, more than 75% of them seen only once. Specimen: peripheral blood. This receptor was taken from a man aged 45-65 years with active COVID-19. The V call is TRBV19, the J call TRBJ1-4, with 7 bases that match TRBD1. The CDR3 loop is CASTREGTANEKLFF. CDR3 coding DNA: TGTGCCAGTACGAGAGAAGGGACAGCTAATGAAAAACTGTTTTTT.